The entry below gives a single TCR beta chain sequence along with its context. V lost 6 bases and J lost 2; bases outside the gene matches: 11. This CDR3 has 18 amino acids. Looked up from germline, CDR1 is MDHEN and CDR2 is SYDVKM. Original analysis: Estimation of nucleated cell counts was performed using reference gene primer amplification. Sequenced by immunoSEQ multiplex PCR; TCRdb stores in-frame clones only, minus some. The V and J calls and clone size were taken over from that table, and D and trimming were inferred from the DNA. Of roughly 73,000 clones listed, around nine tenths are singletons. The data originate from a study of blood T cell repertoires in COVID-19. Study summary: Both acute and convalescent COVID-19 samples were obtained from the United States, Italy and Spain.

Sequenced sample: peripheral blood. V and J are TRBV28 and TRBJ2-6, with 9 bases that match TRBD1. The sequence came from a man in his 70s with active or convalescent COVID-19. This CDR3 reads CASRGDDRGWTGANVLTF. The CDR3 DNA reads TGTGCCAGCAGGGGGGATGACAGGGGGTGGACTGGGGCCAACGTCCTGACTTTC.